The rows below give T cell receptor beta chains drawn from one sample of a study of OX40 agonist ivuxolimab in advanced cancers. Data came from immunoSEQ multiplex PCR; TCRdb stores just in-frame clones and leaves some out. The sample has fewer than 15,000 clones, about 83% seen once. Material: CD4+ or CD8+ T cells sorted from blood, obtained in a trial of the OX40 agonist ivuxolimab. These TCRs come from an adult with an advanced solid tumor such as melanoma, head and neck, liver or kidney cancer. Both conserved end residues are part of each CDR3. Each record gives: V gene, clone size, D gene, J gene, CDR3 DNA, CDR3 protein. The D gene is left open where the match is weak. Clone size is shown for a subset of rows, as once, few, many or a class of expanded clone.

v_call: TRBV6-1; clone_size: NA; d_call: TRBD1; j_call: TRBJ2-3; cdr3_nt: TGTGCCAGCAGAGCCGGGACAGGGGACACAGATACGCAGTATTTT; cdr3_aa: CASRAGTGDTDTQYF
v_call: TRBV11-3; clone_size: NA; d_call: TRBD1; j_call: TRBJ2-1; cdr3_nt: TGTGCCAGCAGTGCTACAGGGGGATCCTACAATGAGCAGTTCTTC; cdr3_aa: CASSATGGSYNEQFF
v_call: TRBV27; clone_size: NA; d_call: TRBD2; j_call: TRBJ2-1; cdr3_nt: TGTGCCAGCAGTTCCGGACTAGCGGTCCACAATGAGCAGTTCTTC; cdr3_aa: CASSSGLAVHNEQFF
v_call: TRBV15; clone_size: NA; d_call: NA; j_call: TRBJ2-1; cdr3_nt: TGTGCCACCAGCACCTCCACGGCATATTCCTACAATGAGCAGTTCTTC; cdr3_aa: CATSTSTAYSYNEQFF
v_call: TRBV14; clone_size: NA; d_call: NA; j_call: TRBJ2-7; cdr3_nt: TGTGCCAGCAGCGAAAGCTTGACAGTTTGGGACGAGCAGTACTTC; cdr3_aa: CASSESLTVWDEQYF
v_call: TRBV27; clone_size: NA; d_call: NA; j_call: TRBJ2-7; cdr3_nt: TGTGCCAGCAGAACCGGGGGCTCTCATTACTCCTACGAGCAGTACTTC; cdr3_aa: CASRTGGSHYSYEQYF
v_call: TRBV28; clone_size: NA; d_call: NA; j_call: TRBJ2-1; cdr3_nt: TGTGCCAGCAGTCTACCAACCTATTACAATGAGCAGTTCTTC; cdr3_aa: CASSLPTYYNEQFF
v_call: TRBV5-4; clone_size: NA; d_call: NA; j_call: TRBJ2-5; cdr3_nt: TGTGCCAGCAGCTTAGAGACAGAAGAGACCCAGTACTTC; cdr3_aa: CASSLETEETQYF
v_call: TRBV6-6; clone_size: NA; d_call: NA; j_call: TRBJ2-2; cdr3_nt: TGTGCCAGCAGCCCACTCTATTCTACCGGGGAGCTGTTTTTT; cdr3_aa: CASSPLYSTGELFF
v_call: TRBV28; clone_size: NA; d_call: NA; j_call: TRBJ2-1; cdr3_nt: TGTGCCAGCAATAATTGGACGGTCGGTGACCGGAACAATGAGCAGTTCTTC; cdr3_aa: CASNNWTVGDRNNEQFF
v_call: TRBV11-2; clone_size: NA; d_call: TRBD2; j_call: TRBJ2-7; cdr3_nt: TGTGCCAGCAGCCTGGGACTAGCGGCCGAGCAGTACTTC; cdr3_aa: CASSLGLAAEQYF
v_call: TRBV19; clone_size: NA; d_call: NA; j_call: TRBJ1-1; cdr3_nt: TGTGCCAGTAGAGCCCAAGGCACTGAAGCTTTCTTT; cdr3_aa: CASRAQGTEAFF
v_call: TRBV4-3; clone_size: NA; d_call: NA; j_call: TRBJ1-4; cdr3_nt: TGCGCCAGCAGCCAAGAGCCGACCACCCGTTCAACTAATGAAAAACTGTTTTTT; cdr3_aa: CASSQEPTTRSTNEKLFF
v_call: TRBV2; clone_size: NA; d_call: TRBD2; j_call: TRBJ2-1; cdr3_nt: TGTGCCTCTCGGTCTAGCGGGGTGTACAATGAGCAGTTCTTC; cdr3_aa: CASRSSGVYNEQFF
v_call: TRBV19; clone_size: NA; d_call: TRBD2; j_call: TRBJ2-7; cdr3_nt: TGTGCCAGTAGCCCTGCGGGGGGGGGATACGAGCAGTACTTC; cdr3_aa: CASSPAGGGYEQYF
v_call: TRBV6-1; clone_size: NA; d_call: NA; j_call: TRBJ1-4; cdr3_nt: TGTGCCAGCAGGCTCCGGACAGAGAAAGGTGAAAAACTGTTTTTT; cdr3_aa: CASRLRTEKGEKLFF
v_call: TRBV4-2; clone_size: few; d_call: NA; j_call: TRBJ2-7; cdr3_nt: TGTGCCAGCAGCCAAGATGTCAGGGGATCCCTTCGCGAGCAGTACTTC; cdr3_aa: CASSQDVRGSLREQYF
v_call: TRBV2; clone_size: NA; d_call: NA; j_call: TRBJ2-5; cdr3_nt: TGTGCCAGCAGTGCTTTCATAGGCTGGACCCAGTACTTC; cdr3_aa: CASSAFIGWTQYF
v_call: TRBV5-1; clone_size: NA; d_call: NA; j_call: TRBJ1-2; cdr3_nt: TGCGCCAGCAGCTTGGCTGGGTCGGGGAACTATGGCTACACCTTC; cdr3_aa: CASSLAGSGNYGYTF
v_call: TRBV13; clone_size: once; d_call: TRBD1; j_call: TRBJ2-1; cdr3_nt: TGTGCCAGCAACCGGGACAGAACCCTAAATGAGCAGTTCTTC; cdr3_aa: CASNRDRTLNEQFF
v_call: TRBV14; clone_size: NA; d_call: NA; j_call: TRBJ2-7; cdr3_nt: TGTGCCAGCAGCCAAGAAACGTCCGGAGACGAGCAGTACTTC; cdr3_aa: CASSQETSGDEQYF
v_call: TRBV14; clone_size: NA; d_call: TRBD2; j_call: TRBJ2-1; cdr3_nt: TGTGCCAGCAGCCACCTGTCTAGCGGAAGCTACAATGAGCAGTTCTTC; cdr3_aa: CASSHLSSGSYNEQFF
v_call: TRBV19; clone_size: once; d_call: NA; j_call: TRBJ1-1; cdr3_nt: TGTGCCAGTCAAAGGGGGGTTGGGACTGAAGCTTTCTTT; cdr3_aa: CASQRGVGTEAFF
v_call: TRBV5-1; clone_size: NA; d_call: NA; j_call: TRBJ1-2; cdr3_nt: TGCGCCAGCAGCTTGGGCTATGGCTACACCTTC; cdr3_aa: CASSLGYGYTF
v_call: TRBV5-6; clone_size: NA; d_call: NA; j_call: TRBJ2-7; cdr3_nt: TGTGCCAGCAGCTACTTTAGTTTCTCCGGTTGGCGGAGCTACGAGCAGTACTTC; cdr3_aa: CASSYFSFSGWRSYEQYF
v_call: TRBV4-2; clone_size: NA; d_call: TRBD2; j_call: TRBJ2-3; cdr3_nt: TGTGCCAGCAGCCCCCCCGGAGCGGGAGGGATAGATACGCAGTATTTT; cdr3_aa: CASSPPGAGGIDTQYF
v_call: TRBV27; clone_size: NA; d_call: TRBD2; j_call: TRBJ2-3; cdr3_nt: TGTGCCAGCAGTTTGTGGACTAGCGGGAGCACAGATACGCAGTATTTT; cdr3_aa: CASSLWTSGSTDTQYF
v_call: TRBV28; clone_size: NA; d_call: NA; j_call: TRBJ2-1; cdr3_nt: TGTGCCAGCAGTAAGTGGCAGGCAGGGAATGAGCAGTTCTTC; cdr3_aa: CASSKWQAGNEQFF
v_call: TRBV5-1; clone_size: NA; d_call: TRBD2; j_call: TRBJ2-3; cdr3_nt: TGCGCCAGCAGCGCCGGGACTAGCGCACCTAGCACAGATACGCAGTATTTT; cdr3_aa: CASSAGTSAPSTDTQYF
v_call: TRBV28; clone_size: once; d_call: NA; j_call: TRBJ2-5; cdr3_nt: TGTGCCAGCATTGGGGGGAAAGAGACCCAGTACTTC; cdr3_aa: CASIGGKETQYF
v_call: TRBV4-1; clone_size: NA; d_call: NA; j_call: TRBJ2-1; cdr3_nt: TGCGCCAGCAGTCAAACACTCTCAGGGTGGGATGAGCAGTTCTTC; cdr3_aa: CASSQTLSGWDEQFF
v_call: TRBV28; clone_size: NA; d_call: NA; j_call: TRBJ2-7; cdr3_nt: TGTGCCAGCGGGGCCGAGGACTATGTCTCCTACGAGCAGTACTTC; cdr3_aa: CASGAEDYVSYEQYF
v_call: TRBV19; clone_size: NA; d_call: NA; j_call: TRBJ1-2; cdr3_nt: TGTGCCAGTAGTATGTCCAGCTTCTACGGCTACACCTTC; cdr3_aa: CASSMSSFYGYTF
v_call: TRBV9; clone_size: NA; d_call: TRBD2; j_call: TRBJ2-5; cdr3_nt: TGTGCCAGCGCGGAAGGGGGACTAGCGGCACAAGAGACCCAGTACTTC; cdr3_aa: CASAEGGLAAQETQYF
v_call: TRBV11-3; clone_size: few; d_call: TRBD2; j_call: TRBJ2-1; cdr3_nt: TGTGCCAGCAGTTTAGCGGGAGGAGGGGAGCAGTTCTTC; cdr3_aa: CASSLAGGGEQFF
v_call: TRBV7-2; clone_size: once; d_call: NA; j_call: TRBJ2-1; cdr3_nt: TGTGCCAGCACCCCGATGGGCGGACACAATGAGCAGTTCTTC; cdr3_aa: CASTPMGGHNEQFF
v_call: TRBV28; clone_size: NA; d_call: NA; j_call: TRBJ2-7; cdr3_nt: TGTGCCAGCAGTTTTAACCGTCGCGAGCAGTACTTC; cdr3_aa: CASSFNRREQYF
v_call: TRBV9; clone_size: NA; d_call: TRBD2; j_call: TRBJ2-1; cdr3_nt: TGTGCCAGCAGCAACGGGGGGGGCGCAAGTACTGAGCAGTTCTTC; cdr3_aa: CASSNGGGASTEQFF
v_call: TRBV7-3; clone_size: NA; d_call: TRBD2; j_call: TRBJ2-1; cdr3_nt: TGTGCCAGCAGCTTAGGGGTAGCGGGTAATCTCAATGAGCAGTTCTTC; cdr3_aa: CASSLGVAGNLNEQFF
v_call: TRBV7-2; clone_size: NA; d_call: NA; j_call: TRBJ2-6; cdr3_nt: TGTGCCAGCAGCACCCGGGGTTTTTCTGGGGCCAACGTCCTGACTTTC; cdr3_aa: CASSTRGFSGANVLTF
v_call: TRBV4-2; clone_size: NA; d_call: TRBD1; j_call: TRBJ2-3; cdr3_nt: TGTGCCAGCAGCCAAGGGACAGGACACACAGATACGCAGTATTTT; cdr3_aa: CASSQGTGHTDTQYF
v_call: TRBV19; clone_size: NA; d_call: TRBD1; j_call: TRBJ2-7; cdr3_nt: TGTGCCAGTAGTAAGTCGGGGACAGGGGGCGAAGGAAAAAAGTACTTC; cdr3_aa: CASSKSGTGGEGKKYF
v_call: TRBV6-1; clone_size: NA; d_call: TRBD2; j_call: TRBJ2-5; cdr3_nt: TGTGCCAGCAGTGATAACGGACTAGCGGGAGAGACCCAGTACTTC; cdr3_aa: CASSDNGLAGETQYF
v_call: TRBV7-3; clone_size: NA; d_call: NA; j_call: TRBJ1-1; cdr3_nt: TGTGCCAGCAGCTTAACTCCAGGCGGGGAGGCTGAAGCTTTCTTT; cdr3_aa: CASSLTPGGEAEAFF
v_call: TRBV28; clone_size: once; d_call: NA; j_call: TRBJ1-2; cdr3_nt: TGTGCCAGCACTCCCTCGGGGGGCGGGGAGTATGGCTACACCTTC; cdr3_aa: CASTPSGGGEYGYTF
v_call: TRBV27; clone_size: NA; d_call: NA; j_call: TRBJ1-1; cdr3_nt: TGTGCCAGCAGCCTAGCCGGCAGGCCGAACACTGAAGCTTTCTTT; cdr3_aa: CASSLAGRPNTEAFF
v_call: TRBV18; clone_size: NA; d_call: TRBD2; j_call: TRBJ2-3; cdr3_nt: TGTGCCAGCTCACCCGAAGTAGGACTAGCGGGCACAGATACGCAGTATTTT; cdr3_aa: CASSPEVGLAGTDTQYF
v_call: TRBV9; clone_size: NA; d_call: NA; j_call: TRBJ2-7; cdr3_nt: TGTGCCAGCAGCGGGAGGACATCTGGGGAGCAGTACTTC; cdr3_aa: CASSGRTSGEQYF
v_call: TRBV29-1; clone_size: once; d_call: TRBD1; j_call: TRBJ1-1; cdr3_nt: TGCAGCGTCCCTAATCCGGGACAGGGGCGCGGGAACACTGAAGCTTTCTTT; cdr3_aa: CSVPNPGQGRGNTEAFF
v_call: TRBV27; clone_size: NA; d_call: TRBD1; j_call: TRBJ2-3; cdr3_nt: TGTGCCAGCAGTCCCGGACAGGGGGTTGGAGATACGCAGTATTTT; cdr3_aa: CASSPGQGVGDTQYF
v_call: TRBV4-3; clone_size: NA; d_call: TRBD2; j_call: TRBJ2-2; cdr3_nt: TGCGCCAGCAGCCAAGACAGGCAGCTCGGGACTAGCGGGAGGGCCATCGGGGAGCTGTTTTTT; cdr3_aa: CASSQDRQLGTSGRAIGELFF
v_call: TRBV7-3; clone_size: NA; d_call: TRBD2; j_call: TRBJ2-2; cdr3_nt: TGTGCCAGCAGCCTTGGGAGCGGGAGTAACACCGGGGAGCTGTTTTTT; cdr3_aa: CASSLGSGSNTGELFF